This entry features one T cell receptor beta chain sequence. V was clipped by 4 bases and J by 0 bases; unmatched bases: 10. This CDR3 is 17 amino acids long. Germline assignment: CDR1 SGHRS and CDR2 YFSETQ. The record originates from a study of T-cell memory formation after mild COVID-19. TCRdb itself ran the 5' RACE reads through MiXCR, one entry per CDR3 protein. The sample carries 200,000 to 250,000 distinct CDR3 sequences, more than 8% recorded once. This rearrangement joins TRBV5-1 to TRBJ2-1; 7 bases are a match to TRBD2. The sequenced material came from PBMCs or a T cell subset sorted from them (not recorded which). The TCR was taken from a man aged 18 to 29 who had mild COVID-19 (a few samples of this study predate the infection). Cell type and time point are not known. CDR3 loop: CASSRYSGLASYNEQFF. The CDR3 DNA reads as TGCGCCAGCAGCCGCTATAGCGGGTTGGCCTCCTACAATGAGCAGTTCTTC.